The 27 T cell receptor beta chains reported below all come from one sample, sequenced in a study of early T cells in non-severe SARS-CoV-2 infection (dated by TCRdb to the early 2020s). To prepare the library, 5' RACE was applied. TCRdb lists the instrument as NextSeq 500. TCRdb reprocessed the public reads (quality trimming at Q25 with fastp, clone calling with MiXCR) and kept in-frame beta chains. CDR3 protein sequences are deduplicated, and each keeps its most common genes and DNA. The sample table holds about 58,000 distinct CDR3 sequences, of which roughly an eighth were seen once. Of the sample, approximately 10% falls within the top ten clones. The sequencing input was whole blood. These TCRs come from an adult who was a healthcare worker with PCR-confirmed SARS-CoV-2 infection or an uninfected control (not recorded which).

This clonotype was counted a few times. The CDR3 spells CASSGGQGLLHEQFF. CDR3 sequence (DNA): TGTGCCAGCTCAGGGGGACAGGGGCTCCTCCATGAGCAGTTCTTC. This chain links TRBV18 with TRBJ2-1, with 10 bases identical to TRBD1. After removal of 5 bases from V and 8 bases from J, the junction contained 9 bases not matched to a gene. The germline CDR1 and CDR2 sequences are KGHSH and LQKENI. This CDR3 is built from 15 residues.

In its sample, this clonotype is medium-sized. The chain is built from TRBV12-3 or TRBV12-4 and TRBJ2-2; 12 bases map to TRBD2. This CDR3 has 14 residues. With 6 bases clipped from V and 6 bases from J, the junction kept 2 bases outside the gene matches. The CDR3 DNA follows: TGTGCCAGCAGCGGACTAGCGGGACCCGGGGAGCTGTTTTTT. Translated, it gives CASSGLAGPGELFF.

Concerning this clonotype: A clone one base away is much larger, so this may be a read error. The chain couples TRBV9 to TRBJ1-2; D is perhaps TRBD1 (5 bases). CDR1 is SGDLS and CDR2 is YYNGEE in the germline V gene. The CDR3 consists of 15 residues. The CDR3 reads CAGSLSSGGVYGYTF. The DNA of the CDR3 is TGTGCCGGCAGCTTAAGTTCCGGAGGGGTCTATGGCTACACCTTC.

Only a few counts were recorded for this clonotype. The chain uses TRBV23-1 and TRBJ1-5; TRBD1 matches at 11 bases. TRBV23-1 is recorded as an ORF, its role being uncertain. The length of the CDR3 is 19 residues. The V and J ends lost 2 bases and 3 bases, in that order; junction bases with no gene match: 12. In DNA form, the CDR3 reads TGCGCCAGCAGTCAAATGGGGCCCGGGACAGGGGGATCCAATCAGCCCCAGCATTTT. This sequence encodes CASSQMGPGTGGSNQPQHF.

This clonotype has more than one count but fewer than ten. This rearrangement joins TRBV7-9 to TRBJ2-1; 7 bases are a match to TRBD2. The germline gives CDR1 SEHNR, CDR2 FQNEAQ (reference sequence). The CDR3 sequence is 18 residues long. Losses at the gene ends were 3 bases for V and 4 bases for J; bases not matched to a gene: 15. In nucleotides, the CDR3 is TGTGCCAGCAGCTTCCCGTTGGCGGGGGTGAGGTTGTACAATGAGCAGTTCTTC. The encoded protein is CASSFPLAGVRLYNEQFF. Looking up the rest from reference TRBV7-9 and TRBJ2-1 gives the full variable domain: DTGVSQNPRHKITKRGQNVTFRCDPISEHNRLYWYRQTLGQGPEFLTYFQNEAQLEKSRLLSDRFSAERPKGSFSTLEIQRTEQGDSAMYLCASSFPLAGVRLYNEQFFGPGTRLTVL.

This rearrangement joins TRBV7-8 to TRBJ1-2; 7 bases agree with TRBD1. From germline, CDR1 is SGHVS and CDR2 FQNEAQ. Trimming removed 4 bases from V and 4 bases from J; junction bases left unmatched: 9. The CDR3 contains 15 residues. The CDR3 DNA reads TGTGCCAGCAGCTCACGCCGGGACAGCGTCTATGGCTACACCTTC. It encodes CASSSRRDSVYGYTF.

V usage is TRBV27 and J usage is TRBJ2-2; D is perhaps TRBD2 (6 bases). Germline CDR1 and CDR2: MNHEY and SMNVEV (reference sequence). The CDR3 runs 16 residues. Trimming shortened V by 3 bases and J by 0 bases, and 11 bases separated the two germline ends. CDR3 coding DNA: TGTGCCAGCAGTTTTTTCGGAGGGACGAACACCGGGGAGCTGTTTTTT. Its translation is CASSFFGGTNTGELFF.

This clonotype was observed many times. CDR3 sequence: CATEEWTDSITF. The CDR3 coding sequence is TGTGCCACCGAAGAATGGACAGATTCTATCACCTTC. V and J are TRBV6-6 and TRBJ1-2; weak D call: TRBD1 (6 bases). Germline V gene sequence: CDR1 MNHNY, CDR2 SVGAGI (reference sequence). With 10 bases removed from V and 13 bases from J, the gap between germline ends came to 22 bases. The CDR3 is made up of 12 amino acids.

This sequence joins TRBV5-1 and TRBJ2-6; 11 bases line up with TRBD2. Trimming removed 4 bases from V and 0 bases from J; junction bases left unmatched: 12. The CDR3 contains 20 residues. CDR1 SGHRS and CDR2 YFSETQ come from the germline V gene. The CDR3 DNA reads as TGCGCCAGCAGCCCAGGGACTAGCGGTAAAATGGTCTCTGGGGCCAACGTCCTGACTTTC. Amino acid sequence: CASSPGTSGKMVSGANVLTF.

This clonotype has at least ten counts. V is TRBV7-9 and J is TRBJ1-1, with D hard to call. V was shortened by 5 bases and J by 1 base, with 11 bases between the two germline ends. The CDR3 runs 14 residues. Per the germline V gene, CDR1 is SEHNR and CDR2 is FQNEAQ (reference sequence). DNA of the CDR3: TGTGCCAGCAGCCGCACCGACAAGAACACTGAAGCTTTCTTT. Translated, it gives CASSRTDKNTEAFF.

This clonotype came up a few times. The V and J genes are TRBV7-9 and TRBJ2-1; D is undetermined. Trimming pared 5 bases from V and 5 bases from J, leaving 10 bases between. Germline lookup yields CDR1 SEHNR and CDR2 FQNEAQ (reference sequence). The CDR3 sequence is 13 residues long. For the CDR3, the DNA is TGTGCCAGCAGCCCAGCCGACAACAATGAGCAGTTCTTC. Translation: CASSPADNNEQFF.

This clonotype came up many times. The chain joins TRBV12-3 or TRBV12-4 to TRBJ2-7; D is unclear. This CDR3 is 14 amino acids long. Trimming cost V 6 bases and J 0 bases, with 12 bases left between them. The CDR3 DNA follows: TGTGCCAGCAGAGTCGGCCCACGCTCCTACGAGCAGTACTTC. The encoded protein is CASRVGPRSYEQYF.

The gene calls are TRBV20-1 and TRBJ2-3; D perhaps matches TRBD2 (5 bases). V lost 6 bases and J lost 5, with 12 bases in between. CDR3 length: 12 residues. CDR1 is DFQATT, CDR2 SNEGSKA, per germline (reference sequence). The DNA for the CDR3 is TGCAGTGCCGACTATTTTGGAGATACGCAGTATTTT. Protein sequence: CSADYFGDTQYF.

This clonotype was recorded at least ten times. V usage is TRBV7-9 and J usage is TRBJ2-7; 9 nucleotides agree with TRBD1. With 3 bases clipped from V and 2 bases from J, the junction kept 14 bases outside the gene matches. Per germline, CDR1 SEHNR and CDR2 FQNEAQ (reference sequence). The CDR3 contains 18 residues. In nucleotides, the CDR3 is TGTGCCAGCAGCTTGAAAAAGTCCGAGGGACAGGGTCCCTACGAGCAGTACTTC. Its translation is CASSLKKSEGQGPYEQYF.

This clonotype was detected only a few times. The chain carries TRBV5-1 and TRBJ2-7, with 9 bases matching TRBD1. This CDR3 comprises 16 residues. V lost 5 bases, J lost 3 bases, and 12 bases stayed unmatched. Germline V gene lookup returns CDR1 SGHRS and CDR2 YFSETQ. The CDR3 here is CASRIGTGKGIYEQYF. CDR3 nucleotide sequence: TGCGCCAGCAGGATCGGGACAGGGAAGGGGATCTACGAGCAGTACTTC.

Ten or more counts support this clonotype. The V gene is TRBV30, the J gene TRBJ2-1; D gene uncertain. The CDR3 contains 14 residues. V lost 0 bases and J lost 4, with 10 bases in between. Germline V gene sequence: CDR1 GTSNPN, CDR2 SVGIG (reference sequence). The CDR3 loop is CAWSVRRLYNEQFF. CDR3 DNA sequence: TGTGCCTGGAGTGTTCGCCGCCTGTACAATGAGCAGTTCTTC. Full variable domain (rest looked up from reference TRBV30 and TRBJ2-1): SQTIHQWPATLVQPVGSPLSLECTVEGTSNPNLYWYRQAAGRGLQLLFYSVGIGQISSEVPQNLSASRPQDRQFILSSKKLLLSDSGFYLCAWSVRRLYNEQFFGPGTRLTVL.

This clonotype was detected many times. The rearrangement links TRBV19 to TRBJ2-5; no clear D gene. The CDR3 has 15 residues. The germline V gene encodes CDR1 LNHDA and CDR2 SQIVND (reference sequence). V lost 6 bases and J 7 bases, leaving 21 bases between the germline ends. Written as DNA, the CDR3 is TGTGCCAGTAGCCAGATACGGACCGCTCTGGGGACCCAGTACTTC. As protein: CASSQIRTALGTQYF.

In its sample, this clonotype was seen a few times. The J gene is TRBJ2-1, the V gene TRBV24-1, with D possibly TRBD2 on 6 matching bases. This CDR3 has 18 amino acids. CDR1 is KGHDR and CDR2 is SFDVKD in the germline V gene. Between the trimmed V and J ends, which lost 6 bases and 0 bases, there was a span of 20 bases. The CDR3 loop reads CATSQGAGFPSSYNEQFF. The DNA for the CDR3 is TGTGCCACCAGTCAAGGGGCGGGATTCCCGAGCTCCTACAATGAGCAGTTCTTC.

This sequence joins TRBV12-3 or TRBV12-4 and TRBJ2-1; TRBD2 matches 9 bases. V lost 5 bases and J lost 0; bases outside the gene matches: 14. There are 19 residues in the CDR3. In DNA, the CDR3 is TGTGCCAGCAGTCTCGTTTCGAGCGGGAGGTTCTCCTCCTACAATGAGCAGTTCTTC. Protein: CASSLVSSGRFSSYNEQFF.

The sample holds a few counts of this clonotype. The rearrangement joins TRBV3-1 to TRBJ2-2; TRBD2 agrees at 11 bases. The CDR3 is 17 amino acids. Germline lookup yields CDR1 LGHDT and CDR2 YNNKEL (reference sequence). V lost 0 bases to trimming and J lost 4 bases; unmatched junction nucleotides: 4. This CDR3 reads CASSQDALAGVTGELFF. The CDR3 DNA reads TGTGCCAGCAGCCAAGATGCACTAGCGGGAGTCACCGGGGAGCTGTTTTTT.

In this sample, this clonotype turned up many times. V is TRBV7-3 and J is TRBJ2-1, with 10 positions matching TRBD2. Germline V gene sequence: CDR1 SGHTA, CDR2 FQGTGA. After removal of 3 bases from V and 4 bases from J, the junction contained 9 bases not matched to a gene. The length of the CDR3 is 17 residues. The CDR3 spells CASSLGRSGGPYNEQFF. CDR3 nucleotides: TGTGCCAGCAGCTTGGGACGTAGCGGGGGGCCTTACAATGAGCAGTTCTTC.

There are many counts of this clonotype. CDR3 DNA: TGCAGCGTTGGAATAGGGGGCGACCAGCCCCAGCATTTT. Protein product: CSVGIGGDQPQHF. The chain has TRBV29-1 and TRBJ1-5, with 7 bases that match TRBD1. The V and J ends lost 4 bases and 7 bases, in that order; junction bases with no gene match: 7. The CDR3 covers 13 residues. The V gene's germline CDR1 is SQVTM and CDR2 ANQGSEA.

This rearrangement joins TRBV11-3 to TRBJ2-6; no clear D gene. The V and J ends lost 0 bases and 4 bases respectively, with 4 bases between them. Germline CDR1 SGHNT, CDR2 YENEEA. This CDR3 has 14 amino acids. Here the CDR3 reads CASSLEWGANVLTF. The CDR3 nucleotides read TGTGCCAGCAGCTTAGAATGGGGGGCCAACGTCCTGACTTTC.

The genes are TRBV7-6 and TRBJ2-5, with D uncertain. The CDR3 runs 12 residues. Germline V gives CDR1 SGHVS, CDR2 FNYEAQ. Deletions cut 4 bases from V and 9 bases from J, with 12 bases between. The CDR3 sequence: CASSSLTVAQYF. In DNA, the CDR3 is TGTGCCAGCAGCTCACTGACGGTTGCCCAGTACTTC. The complete variable domain, with remaining parts taken from reference TRBV7-6 and TRBJ2-5, reads GAGVSQSPRYKVTKRGQDVALRCDPISGHVSLYWYRQALGQGPEFLTYFNYEAQQDKSGLPNDRFSAERPEGSISTLTIQRTEQRDSAMYRCASSSLTVAQYFGPGTRLLVL.

This clonotype was recorded a few times. This chain uses TRBV13 with TRBJ2-1, with 7 bases matching TRBD2. With V trimmed by 5 bases and J by 1 base, 8 bases remained unmatched. CDR1 and CDR2 (germline): PRHDT, FYEKMQ (reference sequence). The CDR3 consists of 16 residues. In DNA form, the CDR3 reads TGTGCCAGCAGCCCCTTGGGGGGGAGGTCCTACAATGAGCAGTTCTTC. Encoded protein: CASSPLGGRSYNEQFF. The full variable domain, its missing parts supplied by reference TRBV13 and TRBJ2-1, is AAGVIQSPRHLIKEKRETATLKCYPIPRHDTVYWYQQGPGQDPQFLISFYEKMQSDKGSIPDRFSAQQFSDYHSELNMSSLELGDSALYFCASSPLGGRSYNEQFFGPGTRLTVL.

This chain connects TRBV4-1 to TRBJ2-1; 7 bases align to TRBD2. CDR1 MGHRA and CDR2 YSYEKL come from the germline V gene. The CDR3 is 16 amino acids. J gave up 4 bases and V 0 bases, and 6 bases lay outside the gene matches. The CDR3 loop reads CASSQDGASGYNEQFF. The CDR3 region has the DNA TGCGCCAGCAGCCAAGATGGGGCTAGCGGTTACAATGAGCAGTTCTTC.

This clonotype appeared many times. The gene calls are TRBV6-4 and TRBJ2-2; 7 bases are a match to TRBD1. Germline loops: CDR1 MRHNA, CDR2 SNTAGT. The CDR3 is 15 amino acids. The ends lost 4 bases at V and 1 base at J; junction bases unmatched: 3. The CDR3 DNA is TGTGCCAGCAGTGTTACAGGGGAGAACACCGGGGAGCTGTTTTTT. Translated: CASSVTGENTGELFF.